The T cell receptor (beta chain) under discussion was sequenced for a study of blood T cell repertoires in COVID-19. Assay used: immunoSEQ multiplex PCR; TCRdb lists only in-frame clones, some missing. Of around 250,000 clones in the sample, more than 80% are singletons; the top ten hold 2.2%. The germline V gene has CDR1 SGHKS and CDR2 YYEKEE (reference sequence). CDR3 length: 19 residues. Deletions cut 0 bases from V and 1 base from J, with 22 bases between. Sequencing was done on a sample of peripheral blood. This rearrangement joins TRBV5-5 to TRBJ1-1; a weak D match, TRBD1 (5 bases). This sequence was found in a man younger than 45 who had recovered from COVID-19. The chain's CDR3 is CASSLAWGVSPAENTEAFF. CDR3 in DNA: TGTGCCAGCAGCTTGGCCTGGGGGGTCTCCCCTGCGGAGAACACTGAAGCTTTCTTT.